The text below deals with one T cell receptor (beta chain). The antigen this receptor binds is unknown. This clone may be a read error of a much larger clone one base away. The record originates from a study of T cells in Graves' hyperthyroidism and ophthalmopathy (dated by TCRdb to 2018 to 2020). For context, the study as a whole: Peripheral blood was collected at initial diagnosis, before any treatment. A discovery cohort of roughly 96 patients, about 40 with Graves' ophthalmopathy and more than 55 with stable Graves' hyperthyroidism, was used to find distinguishing TCR V-J signatures. An independent validation cohort of 18 to 20 hyperthyroidism patients and 15 or so patients who later progressed to ophthalmopathy tested prospective prediction of ophthalmopathy. The 100 or so discovery patients were divided at random into training and test sets in a 7:3 ratio. In six Graves' hyperthyroidism patients, the study also compared T-cell repertoires from thyroid tissue with T-cell repertoires from blood. After sampling, hyperthyroidism patients received methimazole starting at 30 mg daily, and ophthalmopathy patients received high-dose intravenous methylprednisolone. The paper describes TCR Vbeta CDR3 sequencing of around 140 peripheral blood samples, made up of around 41 ophthalmopathy patients, around 78 hyperthyroidism patients and 17 progressor patients. Summary of the overall study and its limitations: Most expanded thyroid clonotypes (frequency above 0.001) were also detected in blood, a finding suggesting that blood repertoires may reflect thyroid immune responses. No statistical method was used to set the sample size in advance, and investigators knew the group allocation. In validation, progression to ophthalmopathy was predicted by the model with 70.59% sensitivity and about 72% specificity, a median of approximately 6.5 months before onset. In cross-validation, a model built on a 13 V-J signature told ophthalmopathy apart from stable hyperthyroidism with approximately 90% sensitivity and approximately 81% specificity, and in testing the same model reached 80%/75%.

The TCR beta CDR3 regions were amplified from the RNA transcripts. The first round of RT-PCR for the TCR CDR3 was performed with the HTBI primer set and the Qiagen OneStep RT-PCR kit. A second multiplex PCR round built the libraries, followed by size selection and purification. Libraries were sequenced paired-end with 100 bp reads on an Illumina HiSeq2000. As for how the authors treated the data: Raw data were processed with SOAPnuke, discarding reads with adapters, uncalled bases, mean Phred below 15, or no exact constant-primer or identifier match. High-quality paired reads were merged with COPE v1.2.5, and unique nucleotide sequences were defined as clonotypes. MiTCR v1.1 was used to align clonotypes to the IMGT TRBV, TRBD and TRBJ reference segments. Only V-J combinations with frequency above 0.0001, covering about 99% of repertoires, were analysed. A TCS score was defined as the ratio of F50 (clonal expansion) to E x V (chaos), with BLOSUM62-based TCRdist applied between CDR3 peptides within each V-J. Welch's t-statistics and random forest reduced several hundred V-J features to 13, which were used in a naive Bayes classifier (R e1071). TCRdb's own reprocessing of the public reads used fastp at Q25 and MiXCR and kept productive beta chains. Rows merge per CDR3 protein into single entries with the most common DNA and genes. The V and J calls and clone size come from TCRdb's table, not from the authors' own analysis. In this sample the table shows about 690,000 distinct CDR3 sequences, approximately 15% of which occur a single time. Roughly 16% of the sample belongs to the ten largest clones.

The germline V gene encodes CDR1 SEHNR and CDR2 FQNEAQ (reference sequence). From the cysteine through the phenylalanine, the CDR3 covers 15 amino acids. The entry retains the CDR3 DNA only, 45 bases that are in frame from base 1. Graves' hyperthyroidism was defined as stable when no progression to ophthalmopathy occurred over 18 months of follow-up. The hyperthyroidism patients were between 18 and 65 years old and newly diagnosed, with a disease duration of less than 2 months. Any patient with an uncontrolled infection, another autoimmune disease, pregnancy or lactation was excluded. Diagnoses were based on clinical symptoms, serum thyroxine and TRAb, thyroid ultrasound and orbital computed tomography. Ficoll-Paque density gradient centrifugation was used to isolate PBMCs from around 10 ml of fresh peripheral blood. Total RNA was extracted using Trizol reagent, and RNA quality was assessed on an Agilent 2100 Bioanalyzer.

The sample consisted of blood. The origin of this receptor is a man in his fifties with Graves' hyperthyroidism. The chain uses TRBV7-9 and TRBJ1-1; there is no confident call for the D gene. The base sequence is TGTGCCAACAGCCCGACTGGAGGGCCCAGGCTCGAAGCTTTCTTT. Its protein product is CANSPTGGPRLEAFF.